This TCR beta chain was obtained from a study of blood T cell repertoires in COVID-19. As for the study in general: The origin of the acute and convalescent COVID-19 samples was the United States, Italy and Spain. T cells, B-cell-depleted T cells, or PBMCs supplied cDNA or gDNA.

The table came from immunoSEQ multiplex PCR; TCRdb's copy has only in-frame clones and leaves some out. The sample lists 30,000 to 50,000 clones; 79% were seen once. CDR3 length equals 13 residues. CDR1 is MNHEY and CDR2 is SVGAGI in the germline V gene. V was trimmed by 7 bases and J by 8 bases, leaving 16 bases between them. The sample consisted of peripheral blood. The clonotype originates from a man between 65 and 85 years old with acute or convalescent COVID-19. The rearrangement links TRBV6-5 to TRBJ2-3; a weak D match, TRBD1 (7 bases). CDR3 protein: CASIRGKGGTQYF. CDR3 coding DNA: TGTGCCAGCATCAGGGGGAAGGGAGGTACGCAGTATTTT.